The next 7 T cell receptor beta chains were all read from a single sample in a study of T cell responses to AZD1222 COVID-19 vaccine. Here immunoSEQ multiplex PCR was the method, and the copy in TCRdb shows in-frame clones only, minus some. This sample has 100,000 to 150,000 clones, with around 89% found just once. The source material was peripheral blood, sampled on day 0 of AZD1222 vaccination. The receptors originated from an adult in good health.

The chain joins TRBV28 to TRBJ1-2; 7 positions match TRBD1. CDR1 is MDHEN and CDR2 is SYDVKM in the germline V gene. J lost 7 bases, V lost 3 bases, and 8 bases had no gene match. The CDR3 is 14 amino acids. CDR3 in amino acids: CASSFTEGASGYTF. The CDR3 bases are TGTGCCAGCAGTTTTACGGAGGGGGCCAGTGGCTACACCTTC.

The chain combines TRBV19 with TRBJ1-4; TRBD1 might be the D (6 bases). Trimming removed 3 bases at V and 14 bases at J, with 13 bases between. This CDR3 region has 12 residues. CDR1 is LNHDA and CDR2 is SQIVND in the germline V gene (reference sequence). The chain's CDR3 is CASSIGDTMLFF. The CDR3 DNA reads as TGTGCCAGTAGTATTGGGGACACTATGCTGTTTTTT.

The chain joins TRBV7-3 to TRBJ2-7; TRBD2 agrees at 10 bases. Germline loops: CDR1 SGHTA, CDR2 FQGTGA. V dropped 1 base and J dropped 5; count of bases not matched to a gene: 2. The CDR3 is made up of 14 amino acids. The CDR3 nucleotides read TGTGCCAGCAGCTTAAGGCTAGCGGGAGACGAGCAGTACTTC. Its translation is CASSLRLAGDEQYF.

J is TRBJ1-1 and V is TRBV5-5; D not certain. V lost 4 bases and J 7 bases, leaving 8 bases between the germline ends. Germline-derived CDR1 and CDR2 are SGHKS and YYEKEE (reference sequence). CDR3 size: 11 residues. In DNA, the CDR3 is TGTGCCAGCAGCCTAGCAGGTGAAGCTTTCTTT. It encodes CASSLAGEAFF.

The chain uses TRBV7-6 and TRBJ2-1, with TRBD2 identical over 8 bases. Germline CDR1 reads SGHVS; CDR2 reads FNYEAQ. V lost 0 bases, J lost 7 bases, and 5 bases stayed unmatched. The CDR3 runs 15 residues. This CDR3 reads CASSLALAGSNEQFF. The CDR3, as DNA: TGTGCCAGCAGCTTAGCCCTAGCGGGTTCTAATGAGCAGTTCTTC.

Comment on this clone: Compared with germline, one end of the junction differs, possibly owing to a read error. The chain recombines TRBV3-1 (or the pseudogene TRBV3-2) with TRBJ2-7; 9 bases align to TRBD2. Germline assignment: CDR1 LGHDT and CDR2 YNNKEL (reference sequence). CDR3 length: 14 residues. CDR3 nucleotides: TGTGCCAGCAGCCAAGGATCCCAGCGGGAGGCCGGTAGCTTC. It encodes CASSQGSQREAGSF.

The chain combines TRBV5-4 with TRBJ2-3; D remains unclear. V was trimmed by 1 base and J by 6 bases, leaving 18 bases between them. The CDR3 has 16 residues. CDR1 and CDR2 (germline): SGHNT, YYREEE (reference sequence). CDR3 sequence (DNA): TGTGCCAGCAGCTTGCATATGGTCCCCGTGACGGATACGCAGTATTTT. Its protein is CASSLHMVPVTDTQYF. The complete variable domain, with remaining parts taken from reference TRBV5-4 and TRBJ2-3, reads ETGVTQSPTHLIKTRGQQVTLRCSSQSGHNTVSWYQQALGQGPQFIFQYYREEENGRGNFPPRFSGLQFPNYSSELNVNALELDDSALYLCASSLHMVPVTDTQYFGPGTRLTVL.